This T cell receptor beta chain was retrieved from a study of OX40 agonist ivuxolimab in advanced cancers. The timepoints at which blood was sampled were baseline, cycle 4 day 1, and cycle 7 day 1. CDR3 length: 14 residues. CDR1 MGHRA and CDR2 YSYEKL come from the germline V gene. Trimming pared 0 bases from V and 1 base from J, leaving 7 bases between. Profiling relied on immunoSEQ multiplex PCR, and the TCRdb table lists in-frame clones only, not all of them. The sample gives more than 25,000 clones, approximately 79% of which show up once; roughly 29% is in the top ten. The chain employs TRBV4-1 and TRBJ2-7, with TRBD2 as a possible D gene (6 bases). This material consisted of CD4+ or CD8+ T cells sorted from blood, taken in a trial of the OX40 agonist ivuxolimab. The TCR sequence derives from an adult with an advanced solid tumor such as melanoma, head and neck, liver or kidney cancer. CDR3 in amino acids: CASSQDRGSYEQYF. The CDR3 DNA reads as TGCGCCAGCAGCCAAGATCGGGGGTCCTACGAGCAGTACTTC.